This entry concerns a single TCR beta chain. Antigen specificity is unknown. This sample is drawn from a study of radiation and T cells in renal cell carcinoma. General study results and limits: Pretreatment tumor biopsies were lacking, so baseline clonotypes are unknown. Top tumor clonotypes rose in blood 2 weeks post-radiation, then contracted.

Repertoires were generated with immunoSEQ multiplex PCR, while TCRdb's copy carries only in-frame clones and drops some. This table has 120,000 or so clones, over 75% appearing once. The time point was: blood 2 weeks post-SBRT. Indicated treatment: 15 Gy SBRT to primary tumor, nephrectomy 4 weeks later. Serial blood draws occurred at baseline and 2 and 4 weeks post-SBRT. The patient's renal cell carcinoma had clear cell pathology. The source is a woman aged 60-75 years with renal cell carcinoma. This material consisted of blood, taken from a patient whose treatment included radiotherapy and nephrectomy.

Here the CDR3 DNA reads TGTGCCAGCAGTTTCGGGGGACAGGGGATGTGGTTCTTC. Translating gives CASSFGGQGMWFF. The V gene is TRBV27, the J gene TRBJ2-1; 10 bases align to TRBD1. In germline, CDR1 is MNHEY, CDR2 SMNVEV (reference sequence). The junction had 8 bases not matched to a gene; V was cut back by 3 bases and J by 15 bases. The CDR3 runs 13 residues.